This entry concerns a single TCR beta chain. The antigen is not known. From the 5' RACE reads, TCRdb called clonotypes with MiXCR, one entry per CDR3 protein. The table shows 250,000 to 350,000 distinct CDR3 sequences, with approximately 15% occurring only once. This sample is part of a study of T-cell memory formation after mild COVID-19. Study details: The two donors had largely donor-specific TCR clusters. Whole-study findings and limits: The pre-infection memory compartment contained some responding clones, suggesting cross-reactive memory joined. Contracting CD4+ clones sat mainly in CM and EM; CD8+ in EMRA. Contracting clones from day 15 to 85 had balanced CD4/CD8; later expanders favoured CD4+.

V was clipped by 0 bases and J by 6 bases; unmatched bases: 8. Germline values: CDR1 LGHNA, CDR2 YSLEER. This CDR3 region has 17 residues. The sequence came from a man between 18 and 29 years old who had mild COVID-19 (a few samples of this study predate the infection). Cell type and time point are not known. Sequencing used PBMCs or a T cell subset sorted from them (not recorded which). The chain recombines TRBV4-3 with TRBJ2-3, with 11 bases identical to TRBD2. The chain's CDR3 is CASSQDTLAGGGDTQYF. The CDR3 coding sequence is TGCGCCAGCAGCCAAGATACCCTAGCGGGGGGTGGGGATACGCAGTATTTT.